This T cell receptor beta chain was retrieved from a study of human T cells and chemical hapten exposure. TCRdb re-analysed the RACE reads in MiXCR, keeping a single row per CDR3 protein. The data show some 120,000 distinct CDR3 sequences, approximately 9.1% seen once. There are 14 residues in the CDR3. Trimming took 8 bases from V and 0 from J, leaving 11 bases between them. The time point denotes: healthy volunteer bleed at 2 weeks. Blood, whole and unfractionated, served as the source for total RNA extraction. The sequencing input was whole blood. This chain links TRBV12-3 or TRBV12-4 with TRBJ1-3; D ambiguous. This sequence was found in a male donor in good health. Some clones in this sample may be carry-over from other donors' samples. The CDR3 protein is CASSDGSSGNTIYF. The DNA for the CDR3 is TGTGCCAGCTCCGACGGGAGCTCTGGAAACACCATATATTTT.